This TCR beta chain was recorded in a study of T cell repertoires in cytomegalovirus infection. Turning to the study itself: It can be stated that public TCR beta signatures indicated CMV infection as well as a matching HLA type.

Concerning this clonotype: Its antigen is not known.

Looked up from germline, CDR1 is LGHDT and CDR2 is YNNKEL (reference sequence). CDR3 size: 13 residues. V was trimmed by 4 bases and J by 6 bases, leaving 12 bases between them. In TCRdb, the reads were re-called with MiXCR into one record per CDR3 protein. The sample contains 55,000 to 70,000 distinct CDR3 sequences, roughly 32% of which appear only once. Study-wide points: The study identified carriers of CMV plus the relevant HLA from cumulative public TCR beta family frequency. HLA-C-restricted CMV clonotypes gave the most frequent clonotype in two of eight donors.

The sequenced sample was PBMCs, sequenced either directly or after in vitro stimulation (not recorded which). The receptor was isolated from a human donor in good health (CMV status not recorded). Some clones in this sample may be carry-over from other donors' samples. The chain is built from TRBV3-1 and TRBJ1-1; D is unclear. The CDR3 protein is CASSPFSEAEAFF. The CDR3 bases are TGTGCCAGCAGCCCATTCAGCGAAGCTGAAGCTTTCTTT. Variable domain in full (rest from reference TRBV3-1 and TRBJ1-1): DTAVSQTPKYLVTQMGNDKSIKCEQNLGHDTMYWYKQDSKKFLKIMFSYNNKELIINETVPNRFSPKSPDKAHLNLHINSLELGDSAVYFCASSPFSEAEAFFGQGTRLTVV.